This T cell receptor (beta chain) is from a study of glioma-infiltrating T cells. Study-wide findings and caveats: Above-expected tissue-blood divergence occurred in all gliomas, most in low-grade ones.

CDR3 size: 14 residues. Germline values: CDR1 DFQATT, CDR2 SNEGSKA (reference sequence). Points on this clonotype: Its target is not known. The germline gene is not matched at one end of the junction; a read error may be the cause.

Amplification of TCR alpha and beta CDR3 regions from RNA used iRepertoire nested multiplex PCR. TCRdb itself ran the multiplex PCR reads through MiXCR, one entry per CDR3 protein. The sample carries under 200,000 distinct CDR3 sequences, over 25% recorded once. Sequencing input: glioma tissue, nonneoplastic brain tissue, or PBMCs (not recorded which). The sequence came from a human donor with low-grade glioma or glioblastoma, undergoing nonglioma brain surgery, or in good health (not recorded which). This chain joins TRBV20-1 and TRBJ2-1, with 7 positions matching TRBD1. The CDR3 DNA follows: TGCAGTGCTAGGGCCCAAACAGGGGCCAATGAGAAGTTCTTC. Its protein product is CSARAQTGANEKFF.